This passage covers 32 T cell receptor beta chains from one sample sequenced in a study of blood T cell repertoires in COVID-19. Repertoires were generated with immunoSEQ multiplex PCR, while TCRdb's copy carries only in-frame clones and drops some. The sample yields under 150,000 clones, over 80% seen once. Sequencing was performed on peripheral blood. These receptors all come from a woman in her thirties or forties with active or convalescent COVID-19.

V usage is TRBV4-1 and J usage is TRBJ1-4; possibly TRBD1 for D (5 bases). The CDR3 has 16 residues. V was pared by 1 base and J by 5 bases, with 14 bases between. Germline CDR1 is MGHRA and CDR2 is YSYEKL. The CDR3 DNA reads TGCGCCAGCAGCCAAGGACGCGGCAGGGTAAATGAAAAACTGTTTTTT. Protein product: CASSQGRGRVNEKLFF.

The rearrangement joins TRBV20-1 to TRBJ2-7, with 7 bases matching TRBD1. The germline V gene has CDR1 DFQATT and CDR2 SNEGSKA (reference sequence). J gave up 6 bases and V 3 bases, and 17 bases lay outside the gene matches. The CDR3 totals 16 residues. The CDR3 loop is CSASVFAGDRGPEQYF. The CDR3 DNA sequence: TGCAGTGCTAGTGTCTTCGCCGGGGACAGAGGTCCCGAGCAGTACTTC.

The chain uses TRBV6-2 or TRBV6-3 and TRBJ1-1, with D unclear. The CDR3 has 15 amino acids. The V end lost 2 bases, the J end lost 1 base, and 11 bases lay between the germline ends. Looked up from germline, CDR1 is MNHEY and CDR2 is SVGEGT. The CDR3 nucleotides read TGTGCCAGCAGTTACCCCTATGGGCCGAACACTGAAGCTTTCTTT. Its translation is CASSYPYGPNTEAFF.

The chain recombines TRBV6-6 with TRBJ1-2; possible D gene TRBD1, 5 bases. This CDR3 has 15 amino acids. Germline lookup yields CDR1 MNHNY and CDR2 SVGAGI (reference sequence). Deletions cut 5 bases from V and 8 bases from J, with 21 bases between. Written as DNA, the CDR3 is TGTGCCAGCAGTCGTTCGGACACCCGCGGCGCGGGCTACACCTTC. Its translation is CASSRSDTRGAGYTF.

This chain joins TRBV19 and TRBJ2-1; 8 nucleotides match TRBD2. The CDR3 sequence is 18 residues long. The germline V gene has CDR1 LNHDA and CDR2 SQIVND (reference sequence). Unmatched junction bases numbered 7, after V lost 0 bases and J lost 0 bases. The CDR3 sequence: CASSIDRTGGSSYNEQFF. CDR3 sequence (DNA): TGTGCCAGTAGTATAGATCGAACGGGAGGGAGCTCCTACAATGAGCAGTTCTTC.

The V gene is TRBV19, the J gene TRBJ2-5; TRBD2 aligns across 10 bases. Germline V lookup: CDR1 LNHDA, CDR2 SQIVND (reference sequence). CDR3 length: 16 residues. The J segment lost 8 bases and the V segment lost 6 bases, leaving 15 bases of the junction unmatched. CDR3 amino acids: CASSPGGLAGDVTQYF. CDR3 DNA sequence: TGTGCCAGTAGCCCCGGAGGTCTAGCGGGAGACGTTACCCAGTACTTC.

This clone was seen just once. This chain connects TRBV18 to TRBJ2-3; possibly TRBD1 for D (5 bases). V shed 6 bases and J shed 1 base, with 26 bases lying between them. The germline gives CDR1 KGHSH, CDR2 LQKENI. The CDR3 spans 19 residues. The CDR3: CASSVLSRRDLRGTDTQYF. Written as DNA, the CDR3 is TGTGCCAGCTCCGTATTGAGTCGCAGGGATTTGAGAGGCACAGATACGCAGTATTTT. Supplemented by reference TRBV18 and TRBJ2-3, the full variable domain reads NAGVMQNPRHLVRRRGQEARLRCSPMKGHSHVYWYRQLPEEGLKFMVYLQKENIIDESGMPKERFSAEFPKEGPSILRIQQVVRGDSAAYFCASSVLSRRDLRGTDTQYFGPGTRLTVL.

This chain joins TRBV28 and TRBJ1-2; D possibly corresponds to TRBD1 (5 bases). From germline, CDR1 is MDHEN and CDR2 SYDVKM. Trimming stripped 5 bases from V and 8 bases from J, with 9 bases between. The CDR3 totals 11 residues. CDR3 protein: CASSLGAGYTF. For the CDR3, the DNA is TGTGCCAGCAGTCTAGGGGCAGGCTACACCTTC.

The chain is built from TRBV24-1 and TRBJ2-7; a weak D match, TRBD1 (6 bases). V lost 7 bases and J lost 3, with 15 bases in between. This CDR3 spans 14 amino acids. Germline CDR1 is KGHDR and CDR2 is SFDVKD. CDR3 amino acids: CATSGGRGHYEQYF. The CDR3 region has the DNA TGTGCCACCAGCGGCGGCAGGGGTCACTACGAGCAGTACTTC.

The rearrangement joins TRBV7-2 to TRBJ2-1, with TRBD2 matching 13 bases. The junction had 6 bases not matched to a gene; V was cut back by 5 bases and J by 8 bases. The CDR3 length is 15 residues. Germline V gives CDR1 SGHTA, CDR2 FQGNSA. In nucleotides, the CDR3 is TGTGCCAGCAGCCCCGGACTAGCGGGAGCTTATGAGCAGTTCTTC. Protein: CASSPGLAGAYEQFF.

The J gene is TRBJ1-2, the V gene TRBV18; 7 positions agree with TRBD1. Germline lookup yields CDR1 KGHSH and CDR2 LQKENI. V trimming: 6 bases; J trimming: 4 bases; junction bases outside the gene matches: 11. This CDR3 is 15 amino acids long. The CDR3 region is CASSGRDSNPYGYTF. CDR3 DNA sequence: TGTGCCAGCTCGGGACGGGACAGCAACCCCTATGGCTACACCTTC.

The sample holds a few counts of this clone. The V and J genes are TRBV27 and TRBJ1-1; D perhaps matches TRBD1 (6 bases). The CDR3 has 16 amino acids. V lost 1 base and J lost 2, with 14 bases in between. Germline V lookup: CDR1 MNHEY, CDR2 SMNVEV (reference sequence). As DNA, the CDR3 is TGTGCCAGCAGTTTATATATCACAGGGTTAAACACTGAAGCTTTCTTT. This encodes CASSLYITGLNTEAFF.

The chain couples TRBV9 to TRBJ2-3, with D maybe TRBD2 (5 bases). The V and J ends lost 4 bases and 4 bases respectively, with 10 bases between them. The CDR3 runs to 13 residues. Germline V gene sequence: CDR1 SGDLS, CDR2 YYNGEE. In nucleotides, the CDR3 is TGTGCCAGCAGCCGTCTAGCCGCAGATACGCAGTATTTT. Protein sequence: CASSRLAADTQYF. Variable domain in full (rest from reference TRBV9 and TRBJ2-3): DSGVTQTPKHLITATGQRVTLRCSPRSGDLSVYWYQQSLDQGLQFLIQYYNGEERAKGNILERFSAQQFPDLHSELNLSSLELGDSALYFCASSRLAADTQYFGPGTRLTVL.

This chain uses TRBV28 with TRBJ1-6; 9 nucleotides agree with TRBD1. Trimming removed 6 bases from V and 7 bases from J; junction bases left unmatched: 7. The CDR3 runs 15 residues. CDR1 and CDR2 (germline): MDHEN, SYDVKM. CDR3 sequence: CASSLPGQGNSPLHF. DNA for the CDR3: TGTGCCAGCAGCCTGCCCGGACAGGGGAATTCACCCCTCCACTTT.

CDR3 protein: CASSYGRKYSPLHF. The CDR3 region has the DNA TGTGCCAGCAGTTACGGCAGGAAGTATTCACCCCTCCACTTT. The chain employs TRBV6-2 or TRBV6-3 and TRBJ1-6; D is undetermined. CDR1 is MNHEY and CDR2 is SVGEGT in the germline V gene. The CDR3 covers 14 residues. The V and J ends lost 2 bases and 8 bases respectively, with 10 bases between them.

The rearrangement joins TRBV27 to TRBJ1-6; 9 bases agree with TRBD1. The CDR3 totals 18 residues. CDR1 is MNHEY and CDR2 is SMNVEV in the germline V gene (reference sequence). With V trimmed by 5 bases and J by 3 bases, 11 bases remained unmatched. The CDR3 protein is CASSPAGTGSNYNSPLHF. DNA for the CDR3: TGTGCCAGCAGTCCGGCCGGGACAGGGAGCAACTATAATTCACCCCTCCACTTT.

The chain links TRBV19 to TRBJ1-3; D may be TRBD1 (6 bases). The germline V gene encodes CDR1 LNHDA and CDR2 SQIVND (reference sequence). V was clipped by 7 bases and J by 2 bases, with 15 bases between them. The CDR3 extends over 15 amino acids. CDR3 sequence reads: CASIPQGLAGNTIYF. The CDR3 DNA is TGTGCCAGTATCCCTCAGGGGTTGGCTGGAAACACCATATATTTT.

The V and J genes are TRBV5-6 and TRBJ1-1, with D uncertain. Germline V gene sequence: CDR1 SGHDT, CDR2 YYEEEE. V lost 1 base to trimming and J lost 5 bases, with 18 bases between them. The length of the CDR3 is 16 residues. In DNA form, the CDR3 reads TGTGCCAGCAGCTTGAGAGCCACTCATCTCAGGACTGAAGCTTTCTTT. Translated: CASSLRATHLRTEAFF.

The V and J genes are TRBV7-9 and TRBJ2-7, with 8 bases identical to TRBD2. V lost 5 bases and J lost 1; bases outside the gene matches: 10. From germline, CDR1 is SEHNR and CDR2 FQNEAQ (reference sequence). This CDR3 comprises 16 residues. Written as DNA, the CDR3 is TGTGCCAGCAGCGCCGGGCCTAGCGGGCGGTCCTACGAGCAGTACTTC. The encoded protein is CASSAGPSGRSYEQYF.

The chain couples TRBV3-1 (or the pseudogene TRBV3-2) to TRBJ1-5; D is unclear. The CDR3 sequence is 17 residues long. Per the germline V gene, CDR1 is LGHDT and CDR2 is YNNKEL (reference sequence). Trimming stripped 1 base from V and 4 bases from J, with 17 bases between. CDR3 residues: CASSQAAGLPRNQPQHF. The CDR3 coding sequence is TGTGCCAGCAGCCAAGCAGCTGGGCTGCCCCGGAATCAGCCCCAGCATTTT.

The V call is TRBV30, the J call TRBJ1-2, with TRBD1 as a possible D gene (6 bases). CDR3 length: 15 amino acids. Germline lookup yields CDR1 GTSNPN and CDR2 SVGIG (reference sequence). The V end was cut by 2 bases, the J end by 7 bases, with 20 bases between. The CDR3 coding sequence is TGTGCCTGGAGTCCTACTGGACTGGGGGGGGCTGGCTACACCTTC. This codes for CAWSPTGLGGAGYTF.

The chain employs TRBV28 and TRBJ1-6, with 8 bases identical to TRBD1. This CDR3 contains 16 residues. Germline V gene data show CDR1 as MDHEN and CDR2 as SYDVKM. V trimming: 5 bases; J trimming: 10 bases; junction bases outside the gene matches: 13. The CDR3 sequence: CASSPHTGGGRSPLHF. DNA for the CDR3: TGTGCCAGCAGTCCCCACACAGGGGGAGGAAGGTCACCCCTCCACTTT. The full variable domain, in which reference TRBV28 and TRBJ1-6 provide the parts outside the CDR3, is DVKVTQSSRYLVKRTGEKVFLECVQDMDHENMFWYRQDPGLGLRLIYFSYDVKMKEKGDIPEGYSVSREKKERFSLILESASTNQTSMYLCASSPHTGGGRSPLHFGNGTRLTVT.

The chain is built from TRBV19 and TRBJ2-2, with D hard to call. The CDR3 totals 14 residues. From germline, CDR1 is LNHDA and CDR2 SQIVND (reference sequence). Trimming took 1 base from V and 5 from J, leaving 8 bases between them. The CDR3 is CASSIAARTGELFF. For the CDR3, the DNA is TGTGCCAGTAGTATAGCCGCCAGGACCGGGGAGCTGTTTTTT.

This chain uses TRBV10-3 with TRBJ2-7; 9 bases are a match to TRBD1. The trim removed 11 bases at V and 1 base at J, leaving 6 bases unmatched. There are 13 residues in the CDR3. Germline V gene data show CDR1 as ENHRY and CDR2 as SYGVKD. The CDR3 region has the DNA TGTGCCTCTGGAGGGACAGGGTCCTACGAGCAGTACTTC. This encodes CASGGTGSYEQYF.

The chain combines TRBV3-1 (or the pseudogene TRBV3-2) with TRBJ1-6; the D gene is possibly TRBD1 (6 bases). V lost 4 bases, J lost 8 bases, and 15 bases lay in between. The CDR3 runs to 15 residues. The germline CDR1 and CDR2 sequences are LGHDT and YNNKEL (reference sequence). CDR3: CASSRIQGRDSPLHF. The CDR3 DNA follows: TGTGCCAGCAGCCGAATACAGGGAAGGGATTCACCCCTCCACTTT.

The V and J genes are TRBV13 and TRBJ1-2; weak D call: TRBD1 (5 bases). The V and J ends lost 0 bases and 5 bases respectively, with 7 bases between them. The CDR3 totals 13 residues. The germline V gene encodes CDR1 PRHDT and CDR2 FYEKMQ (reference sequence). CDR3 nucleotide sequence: TGTGCCAGCAGCTTAGGGTCAGGGTATGGCTACACCTTC. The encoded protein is CASSLGSGYGYTF.

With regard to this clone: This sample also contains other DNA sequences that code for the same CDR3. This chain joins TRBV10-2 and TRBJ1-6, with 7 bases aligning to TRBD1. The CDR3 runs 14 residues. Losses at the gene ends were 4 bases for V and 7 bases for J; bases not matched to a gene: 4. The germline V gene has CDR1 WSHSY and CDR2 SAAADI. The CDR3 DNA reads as TGCGCCAGCAGTGGACAGGGTGGCAATTCACCCCTCCACTTT. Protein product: CASSGQGGNSPLHF.

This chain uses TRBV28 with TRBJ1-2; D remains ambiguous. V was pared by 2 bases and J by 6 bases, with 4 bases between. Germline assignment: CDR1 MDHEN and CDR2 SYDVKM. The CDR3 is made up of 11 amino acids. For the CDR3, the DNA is TGTGCCAGCAGTTTAACTGATGGCTACACCTTC. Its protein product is CASSLTDGYTF.

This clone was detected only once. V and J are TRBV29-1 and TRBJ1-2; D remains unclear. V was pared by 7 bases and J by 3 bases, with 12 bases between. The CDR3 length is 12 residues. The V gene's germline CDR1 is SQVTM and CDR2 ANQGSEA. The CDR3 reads CSAGSRHYGYTF. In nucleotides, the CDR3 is TGCAGCGCTGGCAGCAGGCACTATGGCTACACCTTC.

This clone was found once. Here the CDR3 reads CASSPPLSGEGGYTF. In DNA, the CDR3 is TGTGCCAGCAGCCCCCCCCTGTCAGGGGAAGGGGGCTACACCTTC. The chain carries TRBV6-5 and TRBJ1-2; D perhaps matches TRBD1 (6 bases). The CDR3 is 15 amino acids. Germline CDR1 reads MNHEY; CDR2 reads SVGAGI. V lost 6 bases to trimming and J lost 8 bases, with 22 bases between them.

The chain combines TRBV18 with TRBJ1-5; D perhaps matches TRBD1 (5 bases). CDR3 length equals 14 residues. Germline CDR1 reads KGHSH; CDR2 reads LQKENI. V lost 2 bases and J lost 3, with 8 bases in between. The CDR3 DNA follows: TGTGCCAGCTCACCAGCGACAGCCAATCAGCCCCAGCATTTT. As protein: CASSPATANQPQHF.

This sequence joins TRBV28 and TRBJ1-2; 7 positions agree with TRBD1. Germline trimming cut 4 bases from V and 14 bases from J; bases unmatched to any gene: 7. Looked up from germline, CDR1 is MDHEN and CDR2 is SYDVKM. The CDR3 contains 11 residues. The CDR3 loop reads CASSSQGLHTF. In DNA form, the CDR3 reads TGTGCCAGCAGTTCACAGGGGTTGCATACCTTC.